This T cell receptor (beta chain) was recovered during a study of CD8 T cells in Susac syndrome. The CDR3 has 14 amino acids. Between the trimmed V and J ends, which lost 2 bases and 9 bases, there was a span of 14 bases. Germline V lookup: CDR1 SGHTA, CDR2 FQGTGA. From blood CD8+ and CD4+ T cells, the TCR beta chain was sequenced. RNA in amounts of roughly 0.5 to 1 ug was reverse transcribed with random hexamers. One entry per CDR3 protein results from TCRdb running MiXCR on the immunoSEQ multiplex PCR reads. Among fewer than 200,000 distinct CDR3 sequences, approximately 93% were seen once, and the ten largest hold around 0.1%.

This chain uses TRBV7-3 with TRBJ2-1, with D maybe TRBD2 (6 bases). This clonotype originated in a human donor in good health. Material: CD4+ T cells from PBMCs. Written as DNA, the CDR3 is TGTGCCAGCAGCTTAGGAGGGGCGGGGAGTGAGCAGTTCTTC. Translation: CASSLGGAGSEQFF.